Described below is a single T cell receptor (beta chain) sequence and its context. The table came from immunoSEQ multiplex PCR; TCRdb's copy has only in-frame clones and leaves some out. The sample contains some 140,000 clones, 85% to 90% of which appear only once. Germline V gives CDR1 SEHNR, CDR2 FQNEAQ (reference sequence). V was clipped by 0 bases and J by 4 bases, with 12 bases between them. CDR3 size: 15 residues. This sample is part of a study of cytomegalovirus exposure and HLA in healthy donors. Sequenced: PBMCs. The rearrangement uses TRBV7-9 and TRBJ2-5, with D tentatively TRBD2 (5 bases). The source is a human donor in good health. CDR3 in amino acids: CASSLARAGPETQYF. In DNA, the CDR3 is TGTGCCAGCAGCTTAGCTCGGGCGGGCCCAGAGACCCAGTACTTC. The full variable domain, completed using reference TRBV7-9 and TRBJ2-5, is DTGVSQNPRHKITKRGQNVTFRCDPISEHNRLYWYRQTLGQGPEFLTYFQNEAQLEKSRLLSDRFSAERPKGSFSTLEIQRTEQGDSAMYLCASSLARAGPETQYFGPGTRLLVL.